A single T cell receptor (beta chain) is shown here with its context. This clonotype was seen more than once but under ten times. This receptor's antigen is unknown. There are no base qualities to consult, and no much larger clone falls within one base. These data are taken from a study of response to subunit inactivated influenza vaccine (dated by TCRdb to the late 2010s). General notes on the study: Deep quantitative profiling of the T cell receptor repertoire was used in the study to follow responses to a trivalent subunit inactivated influenza vaccine. The full study reports these points: According to the authors, only a limited number of new T cells may be recruited by each seasonal influenza vaccination.

Library creation used RT-PCR. TCRdb records Illumina HiSeq 2500 as the sequencer. TCRdb applied fastp at Q25 and MiXCR to the public reads, then kept only in-frame beta chains. One record per CDR3 amino acid sequence lists the most common genes and DNA. Present in this sample are hundreds of thousands of distinct CDR3 sequences, 10% to 15% of which were seen just once. About 7.8% of the sample is held by the ten biggest clonotypes. The CDR3 goes from the cysteine to the phenylalanine over 16 residues. Of the read, only the CDR3 DNA is kept; its 48 bases are in frame from base 1. For this chain, trimming is 3 bases at the V end and 1 base at the J end, and the number of junction bases without a gene match is 5. From the germline V gene (reference sequence), CDR1 is SGHKS and CDR2 is YYEKEE.

Sample: non-naive T cells sorted from PBMCs, taken 14 days before vaccination. Read against the paper, the sample's cell subset or site label means: memory T cell fraction. This receptor chain uses TRBV5-5 and TRBJ2-5; 11 of the junction bases match TRBD2. The source is a man between 50 and 59 years old who received an inactivated influenza vaccine. Donor details come from another sample of the same person, matched by shared clones. The nucleotide sequence is TGTGCCAGCAGCTGGCCTAGCGGGGGGACCCAAGAGACCCAGTACTTC. Its protein product is CASSWPSGGTQETQYF.